Detailed here is one T cell receptor beta chain. Its antigen is unidentified. The CDR3 sequence is 12 residues long. The trim removed 9 bases at V and 5 bases at J, leaving 3 bases unmatched. The sample comes from a study of cytomegalovirus exposure and HLA in healthy donors. The study's findings and limits: Three chains linked to CMV were shown in vitro to be specific for CMV antigens.

The PCR had 60 Vbeta and 13 Jbeta primers. Produced via immunoSEQ multiplex PCR; TCRdb's table is partial and in-frame only. The sample has roughly 160,000 clones, about 77% seen once; the top ten hold under 1.5%. Material: PBMCs. The receptor was derived from a man aged 30-40 years in good health and CMV-seronegative. V is TRBV23-1 and J is TRBJ1-4; 7 positions agree with TRBD1. TRBV23-1 is reported as an ORF; its role is uncertain. The CDR3 DNA reads TGCGCCAGGCGACAGGGAAATGAAAAACTGTTTTTT. This encodes CARRQGNEKLFF.